This TCR beta chain is drawn from a study of shared clonotypes between healthy human individuals. Study overall: Researchers assigned three CD4 naive, three CD4 memory, two CD8 naive and one CD8 memory plate to each donor. Overall study findings and caveats: Researchers sampled blood only, noting tissue repertoires likely differ.

TCRdb keeps only in-frame clones here, not all; method: immunoSEQ multiplex PCR. Among about 2.4 million clones, around 94% were seen once, and the ten largest hold around 0.15%. V lost 2 bases and J 0 bases, leaving 8 bases between the germline ends. CDR3 length: 14 residues. Germline values: CDR1 MNHEY, CDR2 SVGAGI. Of note for this clone: Its antigen is unidentified.

In the CD4+ fraction, cells were divided into CD45RA+ naive and CD45RA-negative memory subsets. Sequencing input: naive CD4+ T cells sorted from blood. Subset reported: CD45RA+ positively selected. This TCR was sampled from a man younger than 35 in good health. The V and J genes are TRBV6-5 and TRBJ2-7; D is uncertain. CDR3 region: CASSYLLGSYEQYF. The CDR3 DNA reads TGTGCCAGCAGTTACCTCCTAGGCTCCTACGAGCAGTACTTC.